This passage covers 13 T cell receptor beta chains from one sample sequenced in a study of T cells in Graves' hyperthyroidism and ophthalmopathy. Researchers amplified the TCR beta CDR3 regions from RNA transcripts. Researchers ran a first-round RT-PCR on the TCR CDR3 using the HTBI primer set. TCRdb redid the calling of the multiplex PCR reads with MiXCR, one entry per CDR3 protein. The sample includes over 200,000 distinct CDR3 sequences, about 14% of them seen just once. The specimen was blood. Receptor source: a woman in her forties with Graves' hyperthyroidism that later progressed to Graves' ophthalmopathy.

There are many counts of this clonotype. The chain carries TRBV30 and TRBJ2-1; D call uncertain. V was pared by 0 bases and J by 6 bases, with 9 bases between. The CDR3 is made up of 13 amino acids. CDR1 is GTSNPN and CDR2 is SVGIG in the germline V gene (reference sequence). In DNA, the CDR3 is TGTGCCTGGAGTGTAAGACTCTTCAATGAGCAGTTCTTC. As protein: CAWSVRLFNEQFF. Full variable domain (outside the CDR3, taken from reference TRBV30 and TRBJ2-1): SQTIHQWPATLVQPVGSPLSLECTVEGTSNPNLYWYRQAAGRGLQLLFYSVGIGQISSEVPQNLSASRPQDRQFILSSKKLLLSDSGFYLCAWSVRLFNEQFFGPGTRLTVL.

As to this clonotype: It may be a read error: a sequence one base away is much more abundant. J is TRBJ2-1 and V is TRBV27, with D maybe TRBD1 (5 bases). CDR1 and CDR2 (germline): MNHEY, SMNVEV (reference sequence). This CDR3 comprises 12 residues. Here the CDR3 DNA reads TGTGCCAACAGTGCAGGGTACAATGAGCAGTTCTTC. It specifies CANSAGYNEQFF.

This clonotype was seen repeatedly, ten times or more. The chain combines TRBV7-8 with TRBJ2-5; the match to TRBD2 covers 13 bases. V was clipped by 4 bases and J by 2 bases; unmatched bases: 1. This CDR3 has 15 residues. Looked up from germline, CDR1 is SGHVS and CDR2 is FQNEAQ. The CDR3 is CASSSLAGGQETQYF. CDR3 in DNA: TGTGCCAGCAGCTCACTAGCGGGAGGGCAAGAGACCCAGTACTTC.

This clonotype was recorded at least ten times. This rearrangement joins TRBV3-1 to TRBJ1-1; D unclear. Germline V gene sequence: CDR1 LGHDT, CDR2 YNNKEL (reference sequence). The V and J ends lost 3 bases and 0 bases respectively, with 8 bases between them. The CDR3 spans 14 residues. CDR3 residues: CASSQGNVNTEAFF. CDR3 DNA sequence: TGTGCCAGCAGCCAGGGGAACGTGAACACTGAAGCTTTCTTT.

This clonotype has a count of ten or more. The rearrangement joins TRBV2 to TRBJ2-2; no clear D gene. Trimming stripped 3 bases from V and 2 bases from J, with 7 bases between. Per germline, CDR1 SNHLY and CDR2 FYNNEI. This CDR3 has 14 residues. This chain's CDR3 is CASSDETNTGELFF. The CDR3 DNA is TGTGCCAGCAGTGATGAGACTAACACCGGGGAGCTGTTTTTT.

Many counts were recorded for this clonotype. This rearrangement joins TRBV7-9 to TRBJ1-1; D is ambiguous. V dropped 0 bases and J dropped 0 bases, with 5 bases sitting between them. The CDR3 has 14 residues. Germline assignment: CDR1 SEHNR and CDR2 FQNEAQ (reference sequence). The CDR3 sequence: CASSLAAVNTEAFF. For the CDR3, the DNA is TGTGCCAGCAGCTTAGCGGCGGTGAACACTGAAGCTTTCTTT.

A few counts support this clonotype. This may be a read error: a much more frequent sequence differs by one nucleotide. For the CDR3, the DNA is TGTGCCAGCACGGATCGGTGGTCCCCTATTTACAGTGAGCAGTTCTTC. Its protein is CASTDRWSPIYSEQFF. This chain links TRBV27 with TRBJ2-1; D gene unclear. CDR3 size: 16 residues. Germline V gene lookup returns CDR1 MNHEY and CDR2 SMNVEV (reference sequence).

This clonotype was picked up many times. The chain's CDR3 is CASLGRYTDTQYF. CDR3 in DNA: TGTGCCAGTTTGGGACGATACACAGATACGCAGTATTTT. The chain links TRBV2 to TRBJ2-3; either TRBD1 or TRBD2 may supply D (5 bases each). V lost 9 bases, J lost 2 bases, and 12 bases lay in between. Looked up from germline, CDR1 is SNHLY and CDR2 is FYNNEI. This CDR3 has 13 amino acids. Complete variable domain (other parts from reference TRBV2 and TRBJ2-3): EPEVTQTPSHQVTQMGQEVILRCVPISNHLYFYWYRQILGQKVEFLVSFYNNEISEKSEIFDDQFSVERPDGSNFTLKIRSTKLEDSAMYFCASLGRYTDTQYFGPGTRLTVL.

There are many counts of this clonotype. CDR3 in amino acids: CASSRGTSGDYNEQFF. As DNA, the CDR3 is TGTGCCAGCAGTAGGGGGACTAGCGGGGATTACAATGAGCAGTTCTTC. The rearrangement joins TRBV6-1 to TRBJ2-1, with TRBD2 matching over 13 bases. Per germline, CDR1 MNHNS and CDR2 SASEGT. J lost 4 bases, V lost 5 bases, and 5 bases had no gene match. The CDR3 contains 16 residues.

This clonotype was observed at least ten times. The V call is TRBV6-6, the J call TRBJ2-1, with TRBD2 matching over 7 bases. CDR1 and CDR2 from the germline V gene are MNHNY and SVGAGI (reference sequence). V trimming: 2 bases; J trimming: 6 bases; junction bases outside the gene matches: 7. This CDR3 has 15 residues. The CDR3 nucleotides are TGTGCCAGCAGTTACGAAGGGCGGGAGTTCAATGAGCAGTTCTTC. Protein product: CASSYEGREFNEQFF.

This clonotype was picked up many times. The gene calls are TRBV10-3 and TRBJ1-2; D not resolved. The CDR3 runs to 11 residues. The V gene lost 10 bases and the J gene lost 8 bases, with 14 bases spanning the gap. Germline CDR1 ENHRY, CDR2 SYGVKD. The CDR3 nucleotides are TGTGCCACCTATGAATCACGGGGCTACACCTTC. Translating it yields CATYESRGYTF.

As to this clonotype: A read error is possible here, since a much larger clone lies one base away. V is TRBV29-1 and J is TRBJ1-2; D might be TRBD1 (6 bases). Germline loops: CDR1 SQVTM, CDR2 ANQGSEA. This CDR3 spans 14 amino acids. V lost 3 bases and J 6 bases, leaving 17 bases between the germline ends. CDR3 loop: CSVDVTRGAHGYTF. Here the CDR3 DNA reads TGCAGCGTTGATGTAACACGGGGGGCTCATGGCTACACCTTC.

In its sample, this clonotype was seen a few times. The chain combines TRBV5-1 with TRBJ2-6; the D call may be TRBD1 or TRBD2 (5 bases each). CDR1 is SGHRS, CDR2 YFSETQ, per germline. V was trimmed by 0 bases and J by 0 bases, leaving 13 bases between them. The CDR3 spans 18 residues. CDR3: CASSLVSGTGSGANVLTF. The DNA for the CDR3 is TGCGCCAGCAGCTTGGTCTCCGGGACGGGCTCTGGGGCCAACGTCCTGACTTTC.